This TCR beta chain was profiled in a study of preoperative IRX-2 immunotherapy in early breast cancer. TCRdb's table, derived via immunoSEQ multiplex PCR, lists solely in-frame clones and lacks some. In the table there are about 98,000 clones, roughly 85% of which are singletons. Noted treatment: preoperative locoregional IRX-2 cytokine immunotherapy. Samples came from a phase Ib trial of preoperative locoregional IRX-2 cytokine immunotherapy. This CDR3 spans 13 amino acids. Trimming shortened V by 8 bases and J by 1 base, and 11 bases separated the two germline ends. From germline, CDR1 is LNHDA and CDR2 SQIVND (reference sequence).

The sample in question was tumor tissue, obtained after IRX-2 immunotherapy. The receptor was derived from a human donor with breast cancer. The chain is built from TRBV19 and TRBJ1-1; D is undetermined. The CDR3 coding sequence is TGTGCCAGTGCCCTTCGACAGAACACTGAAGCTTTCTTT. Encoded protein: CASALRQNTEAFF.